Listed here are 10 T cell receptor beta chains from one sample, sequenced in a study of T cell changes during pregnancy in multiple sclerosis. Produced via immunoSEQ multiplex PCR; TCRdb's table is partial and in-frame only. The sample includes around 15,000 clones, around 82% seen only once; the top ten take roughly a sixth. Sequenced material: CD8+ T cells from peripheral blood mononuclear cells, taken in the third trimester of pregnancy. The receptors originated from a female donor in good health, enrolled as a control in a pregnancy study.

This chain links TRBV7-8 with TRBJ1-1; D remains ambiguous. The germline V and J ends were trimmed by 1 base and 1 base, with 7 bases remaining between them. This CDR3 is built from 14 residues. Germline V gene sequence: CDR1 SGHVS, CDR2 FQNEAQ. Here the CDR3 reads CASSLDEPNTEAFF. CDR3 in DNA: TGTGCCAGCAGCTTAGATGAGCCGAACACTGAAGCTTTCTTT.

DNA of the CDR3: TGTGCCAGCAGCCAAGAAGGTGGCGGTGAGCAGTTCTTC. This encodes CASSQEGGGEQFF. The rearrangement links TRBV14 to TRBJ2-1; D is ambiguous. This CDR3 comprises 13 residues. Trimming left V 0 bases short and J 9 bases short, with 9 bases between. CDR1 is SGHDN, CDR2 FVKESK, per germline.

The V call is TRBV5-6, the J call TRBJ2-1, with TRBD1 matching 8 bases. Per the germline V gene, CDR1 is SGHDT and CDR2 is YYEEEE. The V gene end was trimmed by 1 base and the J gene end by 9 bases; junction bases not matched to a gene: 3. The CDR3 covers 13 residues. This CDR3 is CASSLTGGSEQFF. For the CDR3, the DNA is TGTGCCAGCAGCTTGACAGGGGGGAGTGAGCAGTTCTTC.

The sample holds a few counts of this clone. The J gene is TRBJ1-2, the V gene TRBV27; a possible D gene is TRBD1 (6 bases). Deletions cut 6 bases from V and 8 bases from J, with 16 bases between. CDR3 length: 13 amino acids. From germline, CDR1 is MNHEY and CDR2 SMNVEV (reference sequence). The CDR3 DNA sequence: TGTGCCAGCAGATCGACGGGGGGCGAGGGCTACACCTTC. This gives the protein CASRSTGGEGYTF.

A single count supports this clone. The junction departs from the called germline gene at one end, perhaps through a read error. The chain employs TRBV5-6 and TRBJ2-5; D is unclear. There are 12 residues in the CDR3. The V gene's germline CDR1 is SGHDT and CDR2 YYEEEE. This CDR3 reads CASSTPLEIQYF. For the CDR3, the DNA is TGTGCCAGCAGCACCCCTTTAGAGATCCAGTACTTC.

This rearrangement joins TRBV16 to TRBJ2-1; D is ambiguous. The CDR3 extends over 15 amino acids. Trimming cost V 4 bases and J 0 bases, with 10 bases left between them. Germline loops: CDR1 KGHSY, CDR2 FQNENV. The CDR3 is CASSRSVRSYNEQFF. The CDR3 region has the DNA TGTGCCAGCAGCCGAAGCGTACGCTCCTACAATGAGCAGTTCTTC.

This chain joins TRBV7-9 and TRBJ2-7, with a weak D call TRBD1 (6 bases). The V end lost 5 bases, the J end lost 7 bases, and 18 bases lay between the germline ends. The CDR3 runs to 14 residues. Germline V gene lookup returns CDR1 SEHNR and CDR2 FQNEAQ (reference sequence). The CDR3 loop reads CASSPSEAGEEQYF. CDR3 sequence (DNA): TGTGCCAGCAGCCCTTCTGAGGCAGGGGAAGAGCAGTACTTC. The whole variable domain, remainder taken from reference TRBV7-9 and TRBJ2-7, is DTGVSQNPRHKITKRGQNVTFRCDPISEHNRLYWYRQTLGQGPEFLTYFQNEAQLEKSRLLSDRFSAERPKGSFSTLEIQRTEQGDSAMYLCASSPSEAGEEQYFGPGTRLTVT.

The genes are TRBV2 and TRBJ1-5, with D perhaps matching TRBD1 (5 bases). V was shortened by 7 bases and J by 7 bases, with 20 bases between the two germline ends. This CDR3 has 15 residues. Per the germline V gene, CDR1 is SNHLY and CDR2 is FYNNEI. CDR3 coding DNA: TGTGCCAGCACCGAAATTTCGGAGGGGCAACAGCCCCAGCATTTT. As protein: CASTEISEGQQPQHF. The full variable domain, rest sourced from reference TRBV2 and TRBJ1-5, is EPEVTQTPSHQVTQMGQEVILRCVPISNHLYFYWYRQILGQKVEFLVSFYNNEISEKSEIFDDQFSVERPDGSNFTLKIRSTKLEDSAMYFCASTEISEGQQPQHFGDGTRLSIL.

The CDR3 nucleotides read TGTGCCAGCAGTTTATCGGGCGGACTAGCGGGACCCCTCTACAATGAGCAGTTCTTC. It is translated as CASSLSGGLAGPLYNEQFF. The chain couples TRBV27 to TRBJ2-1, with 12 bases lining up with TRBD2. Germline values: CDR1 MNHEY, CDR2 SMNVEV (reference sequence). CDR3 length equals 19 residues. Unmatched junction bases numbered 9, after V lost 0 bases and J lost 3 bases.

The rearrangement uses TRBV10-3 and TRBJ1-6, with 10 bases lining up with TRBD1. V was clipped by 6 bases and J by 4 bases; unmatched bases: 6. Per germline, CDR1 ENHRY and CDR2 SYGVKD. The CDR3 extends over 16 amino acids. The CDR3, as DNA: TGTGCCATCAGCCGGACAGGGGGATCTTATAATTCACCCCTCCACTTT. As protein: CAISRTGGSYNSPLHF.